This TCR beta chain was sequenced for a study of blood T cells in healthy people across ages. Turning to the study itself: Template switching retrieved approximately one barcoded beta molecule for each two T cells.

The second PCR ran roughly 7 to 11 cycles with a sample-barcoded 5' primer and J-beta primers. TCRdb re-analysed the 5' RACE reads in MiXCR, keeping a single row per CDR3 protein. The table shows around 990,000 distinct CDR3 sequences, with roughly two fifths occurring only once. Trimming pared 0 bases from V and 5 bases from J, leaving 8 bases between. Germline V CDR1 and CDR2: SEHNR, FQNEAQ (reference sequence). The CDR3 contains 14 residues. The origin of this receptor is a man aged 18 to 35 in good health. Sequencing input: blood. This chain links TRBV7-9 with TRBJ2-1; D unresolved. CDR3 residues: CASSLAPRDNEQFF. The CDR3 nucleotides read TGTGCCAGCAGCTTAGCGCCCCGAGACAATGAGCAGTTCTTC.